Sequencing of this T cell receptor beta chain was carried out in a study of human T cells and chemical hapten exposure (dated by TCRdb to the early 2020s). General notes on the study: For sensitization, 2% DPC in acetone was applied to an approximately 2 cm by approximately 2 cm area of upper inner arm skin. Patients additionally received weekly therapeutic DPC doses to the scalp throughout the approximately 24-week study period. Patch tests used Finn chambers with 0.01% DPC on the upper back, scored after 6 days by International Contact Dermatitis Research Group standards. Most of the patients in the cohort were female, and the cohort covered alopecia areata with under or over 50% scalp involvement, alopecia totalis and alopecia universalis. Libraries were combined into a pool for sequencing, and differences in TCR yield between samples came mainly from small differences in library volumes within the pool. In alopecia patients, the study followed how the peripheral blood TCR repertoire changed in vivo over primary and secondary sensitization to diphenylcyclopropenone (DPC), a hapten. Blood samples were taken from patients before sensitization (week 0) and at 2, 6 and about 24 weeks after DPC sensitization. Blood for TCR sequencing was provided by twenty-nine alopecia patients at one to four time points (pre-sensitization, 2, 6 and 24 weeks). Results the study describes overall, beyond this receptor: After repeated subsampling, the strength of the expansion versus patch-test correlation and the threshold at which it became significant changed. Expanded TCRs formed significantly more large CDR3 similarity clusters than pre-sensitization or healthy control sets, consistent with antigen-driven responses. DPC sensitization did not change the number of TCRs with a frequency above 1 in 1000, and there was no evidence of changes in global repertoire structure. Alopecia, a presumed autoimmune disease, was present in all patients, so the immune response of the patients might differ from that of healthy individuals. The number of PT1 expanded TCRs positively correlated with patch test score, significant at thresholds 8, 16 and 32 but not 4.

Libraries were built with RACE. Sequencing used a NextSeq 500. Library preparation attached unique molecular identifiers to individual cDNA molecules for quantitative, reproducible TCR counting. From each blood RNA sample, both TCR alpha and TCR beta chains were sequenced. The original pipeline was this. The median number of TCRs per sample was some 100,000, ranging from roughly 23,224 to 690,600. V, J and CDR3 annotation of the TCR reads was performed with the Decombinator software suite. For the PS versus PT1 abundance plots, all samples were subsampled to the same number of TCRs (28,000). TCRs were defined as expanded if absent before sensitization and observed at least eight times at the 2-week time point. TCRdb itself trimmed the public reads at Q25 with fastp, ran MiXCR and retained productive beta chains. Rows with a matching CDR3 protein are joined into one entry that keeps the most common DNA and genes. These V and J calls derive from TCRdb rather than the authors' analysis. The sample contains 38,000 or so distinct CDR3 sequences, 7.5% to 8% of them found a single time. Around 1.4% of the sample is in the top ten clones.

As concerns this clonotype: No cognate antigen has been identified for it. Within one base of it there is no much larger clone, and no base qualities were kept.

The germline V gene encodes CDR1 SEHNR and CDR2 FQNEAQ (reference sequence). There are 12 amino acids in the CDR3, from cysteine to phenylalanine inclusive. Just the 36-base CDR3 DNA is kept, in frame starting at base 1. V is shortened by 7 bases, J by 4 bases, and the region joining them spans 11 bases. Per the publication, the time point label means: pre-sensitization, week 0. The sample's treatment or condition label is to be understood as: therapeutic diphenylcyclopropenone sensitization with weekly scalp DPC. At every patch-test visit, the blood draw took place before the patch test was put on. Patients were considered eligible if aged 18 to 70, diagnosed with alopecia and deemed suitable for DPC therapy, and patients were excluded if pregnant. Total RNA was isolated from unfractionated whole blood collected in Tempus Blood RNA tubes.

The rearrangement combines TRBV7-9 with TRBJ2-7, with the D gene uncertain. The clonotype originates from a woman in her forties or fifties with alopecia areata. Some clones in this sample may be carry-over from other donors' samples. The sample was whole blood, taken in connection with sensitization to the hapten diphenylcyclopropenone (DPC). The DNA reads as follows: TGTGCCAGCACATCCGAAATTTACGAGCAGTACTTC. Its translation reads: CASTSEIYEQYF.